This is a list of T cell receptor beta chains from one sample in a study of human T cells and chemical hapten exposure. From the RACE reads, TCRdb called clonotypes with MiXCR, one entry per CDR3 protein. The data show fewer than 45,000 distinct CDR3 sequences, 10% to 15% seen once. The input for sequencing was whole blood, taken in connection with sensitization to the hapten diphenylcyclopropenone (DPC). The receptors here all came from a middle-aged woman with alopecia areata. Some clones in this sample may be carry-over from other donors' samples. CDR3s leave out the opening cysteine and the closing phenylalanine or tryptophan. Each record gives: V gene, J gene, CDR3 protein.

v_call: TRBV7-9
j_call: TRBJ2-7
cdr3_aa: ASKLGDTHYEQY

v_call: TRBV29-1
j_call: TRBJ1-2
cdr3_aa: SVGNGYT

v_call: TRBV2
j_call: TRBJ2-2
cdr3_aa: ASRGRSRTGELF

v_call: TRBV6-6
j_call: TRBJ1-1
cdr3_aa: ASSRETANTEAF

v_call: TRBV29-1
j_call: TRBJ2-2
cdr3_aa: SQMGYTGELF

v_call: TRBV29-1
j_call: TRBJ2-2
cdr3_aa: SAGVLANTGELF

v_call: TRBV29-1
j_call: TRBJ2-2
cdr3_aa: SVAGTANTGELF

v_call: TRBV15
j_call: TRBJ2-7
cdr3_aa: ATSREITSRYEQY

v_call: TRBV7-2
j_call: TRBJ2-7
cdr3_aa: VSSLSSGTLGYEQY

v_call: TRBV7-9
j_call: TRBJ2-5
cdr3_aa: ASSLGIETQY

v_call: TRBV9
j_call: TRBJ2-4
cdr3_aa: ASSADGTSGLGAKNIQY

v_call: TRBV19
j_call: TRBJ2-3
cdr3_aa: ASSDTSGGANTQY

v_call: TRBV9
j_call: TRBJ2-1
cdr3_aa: ASSVWTGVNNEQF

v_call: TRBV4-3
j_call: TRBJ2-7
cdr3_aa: ASSQVGGNEQY

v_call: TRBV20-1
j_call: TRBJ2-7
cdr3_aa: SAPDRFYEQY

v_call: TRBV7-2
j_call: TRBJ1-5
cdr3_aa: ASSPEVGQPQH

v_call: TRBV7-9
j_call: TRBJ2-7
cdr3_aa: ASSPPLRDEQY

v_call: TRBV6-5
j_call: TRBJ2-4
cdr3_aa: ASSLQGESKNIQY

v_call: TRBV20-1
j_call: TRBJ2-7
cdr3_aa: SARGSSSGMDEQY

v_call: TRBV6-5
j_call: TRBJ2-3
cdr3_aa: ASSSGQGALTDTQY

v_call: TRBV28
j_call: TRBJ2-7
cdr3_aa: ASRGTSETYEQY

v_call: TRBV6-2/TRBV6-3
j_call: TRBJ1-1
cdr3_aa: ASSYGLGFAEAF

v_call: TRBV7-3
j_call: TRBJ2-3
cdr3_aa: ASSEGQGATDTQY

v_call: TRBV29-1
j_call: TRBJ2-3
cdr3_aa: SVRGGRQIGDTQY

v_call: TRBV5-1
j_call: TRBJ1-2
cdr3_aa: ASSLEGQSDYYGYT

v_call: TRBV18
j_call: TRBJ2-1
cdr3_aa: ASSPGSGKGGYNEQF

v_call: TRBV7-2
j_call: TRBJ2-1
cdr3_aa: ASSLSLSEDEQF

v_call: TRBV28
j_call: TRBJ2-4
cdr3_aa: ASRGTWDIQY

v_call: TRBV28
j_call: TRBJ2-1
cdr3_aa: ASSLGTSGEQF

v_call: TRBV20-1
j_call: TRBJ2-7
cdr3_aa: SANNRASYEQY

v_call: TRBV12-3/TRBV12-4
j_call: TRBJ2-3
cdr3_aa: ASSLRVGRDTDTQY

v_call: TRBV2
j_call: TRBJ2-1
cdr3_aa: ASSDRRGAYNEQF

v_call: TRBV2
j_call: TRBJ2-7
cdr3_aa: AGGGRSPSYEQY

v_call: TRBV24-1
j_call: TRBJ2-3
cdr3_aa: ATSDFQSTDTQY

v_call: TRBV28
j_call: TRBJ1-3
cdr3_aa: ASCWGQKGNTIY

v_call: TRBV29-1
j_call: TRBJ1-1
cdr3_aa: SVEASGGTEAF

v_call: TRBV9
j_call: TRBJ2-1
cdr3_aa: ASSVGSIAGGEQF

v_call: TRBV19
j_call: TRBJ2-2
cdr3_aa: ASTPERLAANTGELF

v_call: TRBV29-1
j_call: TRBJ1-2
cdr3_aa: SAQPRDSPGYT

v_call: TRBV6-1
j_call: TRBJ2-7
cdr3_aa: ASRERIYSISYEQY

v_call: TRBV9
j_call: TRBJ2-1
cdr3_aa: ASSVAPSYEQF

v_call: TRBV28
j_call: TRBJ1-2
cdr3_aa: ASSASTGHYGYT

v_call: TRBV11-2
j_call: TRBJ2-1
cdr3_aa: ASRGQANEQF

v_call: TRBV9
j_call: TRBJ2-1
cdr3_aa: ASSPDALIAHNEQF

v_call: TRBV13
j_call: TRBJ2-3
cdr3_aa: ASSSSLLAGGLYTQY

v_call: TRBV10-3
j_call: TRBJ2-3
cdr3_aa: AISVRGDTQY

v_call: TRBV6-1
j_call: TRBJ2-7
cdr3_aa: ASSERDRGHYEQY

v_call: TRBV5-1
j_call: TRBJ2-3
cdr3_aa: ASSLAFDTDTQY

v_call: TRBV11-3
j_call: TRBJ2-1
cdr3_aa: ASSLEGTSDNEQF

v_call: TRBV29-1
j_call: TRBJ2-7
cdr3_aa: SVEGSGGYEQY

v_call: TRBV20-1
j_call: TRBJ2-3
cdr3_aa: SARDPLAGGTDTQY

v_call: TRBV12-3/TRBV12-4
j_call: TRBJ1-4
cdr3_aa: ASSQGRINEKLF

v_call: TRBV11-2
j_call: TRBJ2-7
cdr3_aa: ASSDSGSEQY

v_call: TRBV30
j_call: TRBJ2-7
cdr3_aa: AWSLGGVSYEQY

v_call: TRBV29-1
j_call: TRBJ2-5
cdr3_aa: SVVGGRSETQY

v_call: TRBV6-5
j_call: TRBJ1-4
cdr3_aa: ASRRTRGTNEKLF

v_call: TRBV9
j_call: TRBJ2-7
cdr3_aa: ASSVEGGGYEQY